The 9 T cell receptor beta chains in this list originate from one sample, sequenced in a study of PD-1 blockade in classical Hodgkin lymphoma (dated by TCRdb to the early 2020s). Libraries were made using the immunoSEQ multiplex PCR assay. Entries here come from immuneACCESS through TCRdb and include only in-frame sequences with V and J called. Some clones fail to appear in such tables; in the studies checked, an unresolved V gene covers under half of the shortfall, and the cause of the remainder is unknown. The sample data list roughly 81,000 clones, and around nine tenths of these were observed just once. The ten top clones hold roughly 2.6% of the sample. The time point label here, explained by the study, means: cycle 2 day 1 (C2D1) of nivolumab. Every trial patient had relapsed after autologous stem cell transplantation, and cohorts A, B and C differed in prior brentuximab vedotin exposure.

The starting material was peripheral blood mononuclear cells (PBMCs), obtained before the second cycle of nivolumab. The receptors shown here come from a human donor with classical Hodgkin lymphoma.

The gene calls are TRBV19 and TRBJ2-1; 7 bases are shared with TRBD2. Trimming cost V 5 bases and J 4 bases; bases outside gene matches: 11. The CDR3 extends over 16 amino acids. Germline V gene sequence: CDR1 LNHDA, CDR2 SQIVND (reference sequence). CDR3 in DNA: TGTGCCAGTAGTTTTCTGAGCGGGGTCATGTACAATGAGCAGTTCTTC. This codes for CASSFLSGVMYNEQFF.

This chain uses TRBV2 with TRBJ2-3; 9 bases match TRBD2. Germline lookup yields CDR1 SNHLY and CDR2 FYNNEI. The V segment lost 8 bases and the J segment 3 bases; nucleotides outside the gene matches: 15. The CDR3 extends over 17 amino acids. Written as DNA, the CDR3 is TGTGCCAGCGAGGGACCTCCGGGTAGCGGGAGTACAGATACGCAGTATTTT. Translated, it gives CASEGPPGSGSTDTQYF.

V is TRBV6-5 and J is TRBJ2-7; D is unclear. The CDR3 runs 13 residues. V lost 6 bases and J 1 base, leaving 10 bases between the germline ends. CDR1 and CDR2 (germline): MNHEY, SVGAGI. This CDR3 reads CASRRTASYEQYF. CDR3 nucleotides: TGTGCCAGCAGAAGAACCGCATCCTACGAGCAGTACTTC.

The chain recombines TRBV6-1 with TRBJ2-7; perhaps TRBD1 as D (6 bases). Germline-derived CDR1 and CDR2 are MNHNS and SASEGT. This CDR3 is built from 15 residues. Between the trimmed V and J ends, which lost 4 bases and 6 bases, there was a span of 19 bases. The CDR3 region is CASSVGARASREQYF. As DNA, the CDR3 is TGTGCCAGCAGTGTGGGGGCGAGGGCTAGCCGCGAGCAGTACTTC.

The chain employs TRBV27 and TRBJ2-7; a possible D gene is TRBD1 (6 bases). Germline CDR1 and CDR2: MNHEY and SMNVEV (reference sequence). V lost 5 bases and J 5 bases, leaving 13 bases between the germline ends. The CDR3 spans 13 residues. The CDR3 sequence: CASSLSQGNEQYF. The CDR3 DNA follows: TGTGCCAGCAGTCTCTCACAGGGAAACGAGCAGTACTTC.

In DNA form, the CDR3 reads TGTGCCAGCAGCTTAGGTTACAATGAGCAGTTCTTC. As protein: CASSLGYNEQFF. This rearrangement joins TRBV11-2 to TRBJ2-1; D is unresolved. The germline V gene has CDR1 SGHAT and CDR2 FQNNGV. The V gene lost 1 base and the J gene lost 4 bases, with 2 bases spanning the gap. The CDR3 extends over 12 amino acids.

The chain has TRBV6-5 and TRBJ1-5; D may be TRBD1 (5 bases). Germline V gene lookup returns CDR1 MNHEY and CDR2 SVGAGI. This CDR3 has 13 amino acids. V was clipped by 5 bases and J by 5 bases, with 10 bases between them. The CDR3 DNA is TGTGCCAGCAGTGGCGACAGATATCAGCCCCAGCATTTT. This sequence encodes CASSGDRYQPQHF.

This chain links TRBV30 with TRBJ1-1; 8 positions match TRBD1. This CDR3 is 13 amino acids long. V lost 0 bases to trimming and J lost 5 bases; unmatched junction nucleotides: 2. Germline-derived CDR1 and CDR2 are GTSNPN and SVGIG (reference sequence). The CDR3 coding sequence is TGTGCCTGGAGTGTAAACAGGGGGACTGAAGCTTTCTTT. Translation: CAWSVNRGTEAFF.

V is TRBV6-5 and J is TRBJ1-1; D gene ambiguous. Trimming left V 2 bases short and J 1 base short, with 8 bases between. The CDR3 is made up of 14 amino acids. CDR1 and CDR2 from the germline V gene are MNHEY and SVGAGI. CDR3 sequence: CASSYVPANTEAFF. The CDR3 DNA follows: TGTGCCAGCAGTTACGTACCCGCGAACACTGAAGCTTTCTTT.